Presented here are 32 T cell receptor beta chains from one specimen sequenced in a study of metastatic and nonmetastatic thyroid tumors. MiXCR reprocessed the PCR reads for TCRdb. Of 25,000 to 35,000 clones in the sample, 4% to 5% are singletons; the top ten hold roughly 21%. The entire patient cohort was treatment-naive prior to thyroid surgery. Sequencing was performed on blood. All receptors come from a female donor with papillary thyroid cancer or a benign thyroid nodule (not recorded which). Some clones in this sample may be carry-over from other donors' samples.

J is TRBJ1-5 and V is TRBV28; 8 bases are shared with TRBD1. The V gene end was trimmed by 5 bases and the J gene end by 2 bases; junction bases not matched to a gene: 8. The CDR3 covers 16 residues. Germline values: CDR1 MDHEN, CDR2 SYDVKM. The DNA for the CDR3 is TGTGCCAGCAGTCCCCCAGGGGGCGCAGGCAATCAGCCCCAGCATTTT. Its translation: CASSPPGGAGNQPQHF.

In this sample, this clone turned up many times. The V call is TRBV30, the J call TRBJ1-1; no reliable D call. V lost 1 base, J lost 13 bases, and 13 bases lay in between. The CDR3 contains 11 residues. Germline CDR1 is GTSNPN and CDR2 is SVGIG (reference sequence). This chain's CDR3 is CAWSERRKGFF. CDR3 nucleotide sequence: TGTGCCTGGAGTGAGAGACGAAAAGGTTTCTTT.

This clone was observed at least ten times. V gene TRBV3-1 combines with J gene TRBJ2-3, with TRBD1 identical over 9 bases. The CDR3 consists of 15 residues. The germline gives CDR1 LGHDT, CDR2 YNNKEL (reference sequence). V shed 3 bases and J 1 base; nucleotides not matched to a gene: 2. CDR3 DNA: TGTGCCAGCAGCCAGTGGACAGGGGGCACAGATACGCAGTATTTT. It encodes CASSQWTGGTDTQYF.

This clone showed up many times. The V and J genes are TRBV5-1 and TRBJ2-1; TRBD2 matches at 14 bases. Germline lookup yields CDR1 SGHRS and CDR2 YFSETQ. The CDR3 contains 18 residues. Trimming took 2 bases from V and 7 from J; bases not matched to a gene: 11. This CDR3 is CASSLQGLGTSGSNEQFF. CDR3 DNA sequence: TGCGCCAGCAGCTTACAGGGTCTGGGGACTAGCGGGAGTAATGAGCAGTTCTTC.

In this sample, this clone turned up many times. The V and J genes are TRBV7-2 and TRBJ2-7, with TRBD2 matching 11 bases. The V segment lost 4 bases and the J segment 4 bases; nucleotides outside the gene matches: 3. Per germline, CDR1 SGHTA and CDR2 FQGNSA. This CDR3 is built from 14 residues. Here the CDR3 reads CASSSGTSGYEQYF. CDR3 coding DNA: TGTGCCAGCAGCTCCGGGACTAGCGGTTACGAGCAGTACTTC.

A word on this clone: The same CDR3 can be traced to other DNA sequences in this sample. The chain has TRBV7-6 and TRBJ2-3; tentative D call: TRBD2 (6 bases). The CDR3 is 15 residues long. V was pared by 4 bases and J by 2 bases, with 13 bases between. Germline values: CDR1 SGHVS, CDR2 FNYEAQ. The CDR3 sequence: CASSSWGGNTDTQYF. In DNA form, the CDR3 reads TGTGCCAGCAGCTCCTGGGGCGGGAACACAGATACGCAGTATTTT.

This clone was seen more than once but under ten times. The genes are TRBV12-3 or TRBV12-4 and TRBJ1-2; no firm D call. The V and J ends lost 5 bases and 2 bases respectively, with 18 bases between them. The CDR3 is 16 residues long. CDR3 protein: CASSPVRLPENYGYTF. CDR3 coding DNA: TGTGCCAGCAGTCCGGTCCGTCTTCCAGAGAACTATGGCTACACCTTC.

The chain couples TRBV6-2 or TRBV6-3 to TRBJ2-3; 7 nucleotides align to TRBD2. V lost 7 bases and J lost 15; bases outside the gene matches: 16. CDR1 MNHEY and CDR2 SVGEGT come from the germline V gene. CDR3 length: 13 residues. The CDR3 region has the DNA TGTGCCAGCATGCGGGAGAATTTAGATAAGCAATATTTT. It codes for CASMRENLDKQYF.

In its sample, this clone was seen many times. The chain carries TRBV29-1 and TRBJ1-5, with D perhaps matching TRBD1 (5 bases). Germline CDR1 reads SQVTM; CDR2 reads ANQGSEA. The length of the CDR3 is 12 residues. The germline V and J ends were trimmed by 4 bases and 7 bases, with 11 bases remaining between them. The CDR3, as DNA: TGCAGCGTTGTTGTTGGGGGGCAGCCCCAGCATTTT. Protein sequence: CSVVVGGQPQHF. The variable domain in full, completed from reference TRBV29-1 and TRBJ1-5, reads SAVISQKPSRDICQRGTSLTIQCQVDSQVTMMFWYRQQPGQSLTLIATANQGSEATYESGFVIDKFPISRPNLTFSTLTVSNMSPEDSSIYLCSVVVGGQPQHFGDGTRLSIL.

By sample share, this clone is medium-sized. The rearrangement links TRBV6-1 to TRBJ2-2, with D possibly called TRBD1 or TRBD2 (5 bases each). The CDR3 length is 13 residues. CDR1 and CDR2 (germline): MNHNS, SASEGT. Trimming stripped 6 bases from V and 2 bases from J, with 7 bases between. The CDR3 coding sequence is TGTGCCAGCAGGGGACCTAACACCGGGGAGCTGTTTTTT. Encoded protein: CASRGPNTGELFF.

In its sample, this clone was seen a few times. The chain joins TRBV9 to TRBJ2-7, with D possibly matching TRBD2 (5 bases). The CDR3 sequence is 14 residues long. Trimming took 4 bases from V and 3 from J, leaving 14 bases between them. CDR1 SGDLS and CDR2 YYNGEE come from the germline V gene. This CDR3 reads CASSKEGSYYEQYF. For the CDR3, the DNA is TGTGCCAGCAGCAAAGAGGGCAGCTACTACGAGCAGTACTTC.

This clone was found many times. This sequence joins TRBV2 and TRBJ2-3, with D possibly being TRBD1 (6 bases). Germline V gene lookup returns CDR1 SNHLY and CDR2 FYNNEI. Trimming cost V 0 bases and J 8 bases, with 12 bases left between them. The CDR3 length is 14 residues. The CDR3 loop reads CASSEARGKGTQYF. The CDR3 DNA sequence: TGTGCCAGCAGTGAAGCGAGGGGGAAGGGTACGCAGTATTTT.

The CDR3 region has the DNA TGTGCCAGCAGGGAAAATTTCTACAATGAGCAGTTCTTC. Amino acids: CASRENFYNEQFF. This chain connects TRBV6-1 to TRBJ2-1; D is ambiguous. V lost 6 bases and J lost 3, with 9 bases in between. The CDR3 is 13 amino acids. Germline V lookup: CDR1 MNHNS, CDR2 SASEGT.

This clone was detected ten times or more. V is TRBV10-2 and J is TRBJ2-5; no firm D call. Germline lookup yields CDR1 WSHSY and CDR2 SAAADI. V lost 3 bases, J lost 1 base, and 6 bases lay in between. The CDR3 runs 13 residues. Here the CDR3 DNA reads TGCGCCAGCAGTGAATTTGTCCAAGAGACCCAGTACTTC. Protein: CASSEFVQETQYF.

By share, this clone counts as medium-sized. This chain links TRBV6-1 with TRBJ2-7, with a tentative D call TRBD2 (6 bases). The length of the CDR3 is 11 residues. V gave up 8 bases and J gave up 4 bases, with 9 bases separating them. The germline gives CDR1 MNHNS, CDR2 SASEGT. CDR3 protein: CASLAGYEQYF. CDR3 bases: TGTGCCAGCCTCGCGGGGTACGAGCAGTACTTC.

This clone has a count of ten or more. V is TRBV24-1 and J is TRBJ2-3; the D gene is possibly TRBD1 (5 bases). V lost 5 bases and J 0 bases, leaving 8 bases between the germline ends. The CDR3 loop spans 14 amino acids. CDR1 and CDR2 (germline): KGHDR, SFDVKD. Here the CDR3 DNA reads TGTGCCACCAGTGGGGGCCGGAGCACAGATACGCAGTATTTT. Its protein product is CATSGGRSTDTQYF.

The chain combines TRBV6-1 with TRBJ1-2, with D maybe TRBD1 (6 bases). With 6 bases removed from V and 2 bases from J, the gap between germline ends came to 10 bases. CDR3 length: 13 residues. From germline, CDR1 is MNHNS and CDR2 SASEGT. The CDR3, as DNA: TGTGCCAGCAGGCTGGACAGAAACTATGGCTACACCTTC. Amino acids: CASRLDRNYGYTF.

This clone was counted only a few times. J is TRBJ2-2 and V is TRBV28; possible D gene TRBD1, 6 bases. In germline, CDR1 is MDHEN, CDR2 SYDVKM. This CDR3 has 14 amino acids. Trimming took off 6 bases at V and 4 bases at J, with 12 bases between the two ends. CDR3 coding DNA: TGTGCCAGCAGACCAACAGGGATCACCGGGGAGCTGTTTTTT. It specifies CASRPTGITGELFF.

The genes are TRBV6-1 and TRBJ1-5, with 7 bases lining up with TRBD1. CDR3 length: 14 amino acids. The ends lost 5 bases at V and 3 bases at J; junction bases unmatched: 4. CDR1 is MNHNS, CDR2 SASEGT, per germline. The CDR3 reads CASSTGTVNQPQHF. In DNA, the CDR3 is TGTGCCAGCAGTACCGGGACAGTCAATCAGCCCCAGCATTTT.

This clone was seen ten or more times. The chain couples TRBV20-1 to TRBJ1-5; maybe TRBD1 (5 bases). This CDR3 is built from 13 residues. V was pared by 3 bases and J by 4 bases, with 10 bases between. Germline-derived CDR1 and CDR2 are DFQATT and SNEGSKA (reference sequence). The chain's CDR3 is CSASQGRNQPQHF. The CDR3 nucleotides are TGCAGTGCTAGTCAGGGCAGGAATCAGCCCCAGCATTTT.

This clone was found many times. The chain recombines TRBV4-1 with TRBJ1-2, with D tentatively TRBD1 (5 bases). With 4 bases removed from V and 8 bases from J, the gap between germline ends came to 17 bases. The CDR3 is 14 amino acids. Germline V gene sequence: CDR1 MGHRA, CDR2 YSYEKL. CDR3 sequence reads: CASSPEGRLLGYTF. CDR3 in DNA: TGCGCCAGCAGCCCGGAGGGACGTCTCCTCGGCTACACCTTC.

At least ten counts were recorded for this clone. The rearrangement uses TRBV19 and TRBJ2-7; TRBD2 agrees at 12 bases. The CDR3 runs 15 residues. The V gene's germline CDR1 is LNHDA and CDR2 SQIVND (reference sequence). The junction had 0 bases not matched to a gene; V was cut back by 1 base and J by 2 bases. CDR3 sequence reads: CASSIGTSGTYEQYF. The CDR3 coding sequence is TGTGCCAGTAGTATAGGGACTAGCGGGACCTACGAGCAGTACTTC.

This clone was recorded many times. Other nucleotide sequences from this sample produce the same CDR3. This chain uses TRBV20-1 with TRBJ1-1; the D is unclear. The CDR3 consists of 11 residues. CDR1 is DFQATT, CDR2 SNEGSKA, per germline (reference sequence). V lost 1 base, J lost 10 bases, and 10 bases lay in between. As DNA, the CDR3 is TGCAGTGCTAGAGCCGCAATTGTAGCTTTCTTT. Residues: CSARAAIVAFF.

CDR3 nucleotide sequence: TGTGCCACCAGTGACCGATATAACTATGGCTACACCTTC. Translated: CATSDRYNYGYTF. V gene TRBV24-1 combines with J gene TRBJ1-2, with no clear D. Trimming took off 4 bases at V and 1 base at J, with 6 bases between the two ends. Germline loops: CDR1 KGHDR, CDR2 SFDVKD. This CDR3 is built from 13 residues.

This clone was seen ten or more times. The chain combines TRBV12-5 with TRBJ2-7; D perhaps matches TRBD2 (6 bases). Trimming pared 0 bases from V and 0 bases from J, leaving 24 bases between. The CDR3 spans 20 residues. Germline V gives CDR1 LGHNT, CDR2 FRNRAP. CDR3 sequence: CASGLVYEGLSGYPSYEQYF. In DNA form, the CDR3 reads TGTGCTAGTGGTTTGGTATATGAGGGACTGAGCGGGTATCCCTCCTACGAGCAGTACTTC.

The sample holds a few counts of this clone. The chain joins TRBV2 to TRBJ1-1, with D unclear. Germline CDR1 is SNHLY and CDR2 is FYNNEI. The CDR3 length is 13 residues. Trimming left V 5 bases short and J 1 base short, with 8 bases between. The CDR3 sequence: CASSQGENTEAFF. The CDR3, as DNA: TGTGCCAGCAGTCAAGGAGAGAACACTGAAGCTTTCTTT.

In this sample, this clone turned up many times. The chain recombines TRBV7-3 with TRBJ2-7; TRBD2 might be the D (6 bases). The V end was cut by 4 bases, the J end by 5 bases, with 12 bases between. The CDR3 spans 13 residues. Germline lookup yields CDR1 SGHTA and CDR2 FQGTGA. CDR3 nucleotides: TGTGCCAGCAGCTCCTATCCTAGCGACGAGCAGTACTTC. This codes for CASSSYPSDEQYF. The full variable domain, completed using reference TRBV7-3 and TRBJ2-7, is GAGVSQTPSNKVTEKGKYVELRCDPISGHTALYWYRQSLGQGPEFLIYFQGTGAADDSGLPNDRFFAVRPEGSVSTLKIQRTERGDSAVYLCASSSYPSDEQYFGPGTRLTVT.

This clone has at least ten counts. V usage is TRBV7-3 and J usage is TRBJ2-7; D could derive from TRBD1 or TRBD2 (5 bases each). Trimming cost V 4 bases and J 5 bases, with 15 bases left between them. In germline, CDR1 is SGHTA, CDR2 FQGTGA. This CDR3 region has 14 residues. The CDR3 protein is CASSSTGGADEQYF. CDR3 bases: TGTGCCAGCAGCTCCACTGGGGGAGCGGACGAGCAGTACTTC. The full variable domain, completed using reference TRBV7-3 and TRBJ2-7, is GAGVSQTPSNKVTEKGKYVELRCDPISGHTALYWYRQSLGQGPEFLIYFQGTGAADDSGLPNDRFFAVRPEGSVSTLKIQRTERGDSAVYLCASSSTGGADEQYFGPGTRLTVT.

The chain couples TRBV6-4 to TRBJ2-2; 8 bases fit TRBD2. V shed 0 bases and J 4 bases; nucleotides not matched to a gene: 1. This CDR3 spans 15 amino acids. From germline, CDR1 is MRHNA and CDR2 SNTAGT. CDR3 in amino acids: CASSDSGTSTGELFF. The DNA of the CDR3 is TGTGCCAGCAGTGACTCGGGGACTAGCACCGGGGAGCTGTTTTTT.

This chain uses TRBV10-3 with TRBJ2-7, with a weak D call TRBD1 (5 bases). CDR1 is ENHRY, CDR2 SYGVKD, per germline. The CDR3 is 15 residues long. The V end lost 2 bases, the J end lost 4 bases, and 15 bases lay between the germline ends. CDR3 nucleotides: TGTGCCATCAGTGAGAGACAGAAAAATTTATACGAGCAGTACTTC. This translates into CAISERQKNLYEQYF.

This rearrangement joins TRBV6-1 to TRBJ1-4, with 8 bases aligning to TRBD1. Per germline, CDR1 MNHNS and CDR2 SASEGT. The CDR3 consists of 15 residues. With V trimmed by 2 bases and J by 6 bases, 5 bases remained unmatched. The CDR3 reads CASSERGQVDEKLFF. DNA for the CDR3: TGTGCCAGCAGTGAACGGGGACAGGTGGATGAAAAACTGTTTTTT.

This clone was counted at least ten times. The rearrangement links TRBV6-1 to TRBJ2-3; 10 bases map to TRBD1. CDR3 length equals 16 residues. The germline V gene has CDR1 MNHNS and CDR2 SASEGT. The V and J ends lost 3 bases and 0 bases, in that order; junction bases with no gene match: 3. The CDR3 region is CASSDWTGGSTDTQYF. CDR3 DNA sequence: TGTGCCAGCAGTGATTGGACAGGGGGAAGCACAGATACGCAGTATTTT.